One sample yielded the 23 T cell receptor beta chains listed below, sequenced in a study of graft-versus-host responses after intestinal transplantation. Method: immunoSEQ multiplex PCR; TCRdb's copy keeps in-frame clones and lacks some. The top ten clones hold about 0.07% of a sample with roughly 99,000 clones, 92% of them seen once. No cognate antigen is known for these TCRs. Sequencing was performed on unstimulated CD8+ T cells sorted from spleen or lymph node cells, taken before transplant. Receptors were obtained from a human donor who was the organ donor for an intestinal transplant.

The chain couples TRBV15 to TRBJ1-2; TRBD1 agrees at 8 bases. The CDR3 is made up of 19 amino acids. Losses at the gene ends were 0 bases for V and 4 bases for J; bases not matched to a gene: 16. CDR1 LNHNV and CDR2 YYDKDF come from the germline V gene (reference sequence). The CDR3 protein is CATSRDDLDRAYFTYGYTF. CDR3 nucleotide sequence: TGTGCCACCAGCAGAGATGACCTGGACAGGGCCTATTTTACCTATGGCTACACCTTC.

The chain is built from TRBV30 and TRBJ2-5; 9 nucleotides line up with TRBD2. Germline V gene data show CDR1 as GTSNPN and CDR2 as SVGIG (reference sequence). V shed 1 base and J 5 bases; nucleotides not matched to a gene: 2. The CDR3 has 13 residues. CDR3 sequence: CAWSALAGETQYF. For the CDR3, the DNA is TGTGCCTGGAGTGCACTAGCGGGTGAGACCCAGTACTTC.

This clone came up once. The chain uses TRBV6-6 and TRBJ1-3, with TRBD1 identical over 7 bases. With 6 bases clipped from V and 4 bases from J, the junction kept 9 bases outside the gene matches. The CDR3 runs to 15 residues. Looked up from germline, CDR1 is MNHNY and CDR2 is SVGAGI (reference sequence). The CDR3 DNA reads as TGTGCCAGCAGAGCTACAGGGGCAATCGGAAACACCATATATTTT. Its protein product is CASRATGAIGNTIYF.

The chain uses TRBV30 and TRBJ1-2; 10 bases match TRBD1. J lost 6 bases, V lost 4 bases, and 5 bases had no gene match. CDR1 is GTSNPN and CDR2 is SVGIG in the germline V gene (reference sequence). The CDR3 covers 13 residues. The CDR3 spells CAWTPGTGDGYTF. The DNA of the CDR3 is TGTGCCTGGACCCCAGGGACAGGGGATGGCTACACCTTC.

This chain joins TRBV28 and TRBJ2-1; unclear D gene. Germline CDR1 and CDR2: MDHEN and SYDVKM. The ends were cut back, 3 bases at V and 0 bases at J, with 15 bases in the middle. The CDR3 has 17 amino acids. The CDR3 loop is CASSFPLSESSYNEQFF. The CDR3 nucleotides are TGTGCCAGCAGTTTCCCCTTAAGTGAGAGCTCCTACAATGAGCAGTTCTTC.

This clone was recorded only once. The rearrangement links TRBV5-1 to TRBJ2-2; D is unclear. Trimming took off 7 bases at V and 5 bases at J, with 6 bases between the two ends. This CDR3 spans 11 amino acids. CDR1 is SGHRS, CDR2 YFSETQ, per germline. CDR3 amino acids: CASQITGELFF. CDR3 coding DNA: TGCGCCAGCCAGATAACCGGGGAGCTGTTTTTT.

This clone was detected only once. The V gene is TRBV16, the J gene TRBJ2-7, with D perhaps TRBD2 (5 bases). Trimming took 3 bases from V and 0 from J, leaving 9 bases between them. CDR3 length equals 14 residues. Per the germline V gene, CDR1 is KGHSY and CDR2 is FQNENV. The CDR3: CASSQLGSSYEQYF. In DNA form, the CDR3 reads TGTGCCAGCAGCCAGCTTGGGAGCTCCTACGAGCAGTACTTC.

The V gene is TRBV6-1, the J gene TRBJ2-3; tentative D call: TRBD1 (5 bases). Trimming took off 1 base at V and 0 bases at J, with 14 bases between the two ends. Germline loops: CDR1 MNHNS, CDR2 SASEGT. This CDR3 contains 17 residues. This CDR3 reads CASSEVGVATSTDTQYF. CDR3 DNA sequence: TGTGCCAGCAGTGAAGTAGGGGTGGCAACTAGCACAGATACGCAGTATTTT.

The V and J genes are TRBV13 and TRBJ2-1; maybe TRBD1 (6 bases). V was clipped by 0 bases and J by 5 bases, with 11 bases between them. Germline CDR1 reads PRHDT; CDR2 reads FYEKMQ (reference sequence). The CDR3 is 15 residues long. DNA of the CDR3: TGTGCCAGCAGCTTAGGAGTGAGGGGGAACAATGAGCAGTTCTTC. Translation: CASSLGVRGNNEQFF. The whole variable domain, remainder taken from reference TRBV13 and TRBJ2-1, is AAGVIQSPRHLIKEKRETATLKCYPIPRHDTVYWYQQGPGQDPQFLISFYEKMQSDKGSIPDRFSAQQFSDYHSELNMSSLELGDSALYFCASSLGVRGNNEQFFGPGTRLTVL.

The V call is TRBV9, the J call TRBJ2-7; 8 nucleotides agree with TRBD1. The CDR3 sequence is 14 residues long. Germline V gene lookup returns CDR1 SGDLS and CDR2 YYNGEE. V lost 2 bases, J lost 5 bases, and 6 bases stayed unmatched. The CDR3, as DNA: TGTGCCAGCAGCGTTGGACAGGGTGTAAACGAGCAGTACTTC. Translated, it gives CASSVGQGVNEQYF.

This clone was detected only once. The CDR3 DNA is TGCGCCAGCAGCTTGTTCTCGAACACCGGGGAGCTGTTTTTT. Translated: CASSLFSNTGELFF. This chain connects TRBV5-1 to TRBJ2-2; D is ambiguous. V was shortened by 1 base and J by 0 bases, with 4 bases between the two germline ends. CDR3 length: 14 residues. CDR1 is SGHRS and CDR2 is YFSETQ in the germline V gene.

The CDR3 coding sequence is TGTGCCAGCAGCAACCCAGGCGGGGGGCCAGAGGGTAAAGCTTTCTTT. It specifies CASSNPGGGPEGKAFF. The chain couples TRBV5-6 to TRBJ1-1; TRBD1 is a possible D gene (6 bases). The CDR3 length is 16 residues. Germline-derived CDR1 and CDR2 are SGHDT and YYEEEE. With 4 bases removed from V and 9 bases from J, the gap between germline ends came to 25 bases.

The CDR3: CASSSPGVGEQYF. DNA of the CDR3: TGTGCCAGCAGTTCTCCCGGGGTCGGCGAGCAGTACTTC. The chain joins TRBV27 to TRBJ2-7, with D perhaps matching TRBD2 (5 bases). The germline gives CDR1 MNHEY, CDR2 SMNVEV (reference sequence). This CDR3 has 13 amino acids. The germline V and J ends were trimmed by 4 bases and 6 bases, with 13 bases remaining between them.

J is TRBJ2-1 and V is TRBV27; no firm D call. V was trimmed by 2 bases and J by 0 bases, leaving 5 bases between them. There are 14 residues in the CDR3. Looked up from germline, CDR1 is MNHEY and CDR2 is SMNVEV (reference sequence). CDR3 in DNA: TGTGCCAGCAGTTTAGTTAGCTCCTACAATGAGCAGTTCTTC. This sequence encodes CASSLVSSYNEQFF.

The chain combines TRBV4-1 with TRBJ2-5, with TRBD1 identical over 8 bases. Trimming took 0 bases from V and 0 from J; bases not matched to a gene: 12. The CDR3 runs 19 residues. Germline V CDR1 and CDR2: MGHRA, YSYEKL. The CDR3 DNA is TGCGCCAGCAGCCAAGAATACGGGCTCAGGGGGCGCAACCAAGAGACCCAGTACTTC. Protein: CASSQEYGLRGRNQETQYF.

This clone has just a few counts. This sequence joins TRBV18 and TRBJ2-7; unclear D gene. Germline assignment: CDR1 KGHSH and CDR2 LQKENI. The V end lost 6 bases, the J end lost 0 bases, and 3 bases lay between the germline ends. The CDR3 covers 11 residues. CDR3 sequence (DNA): TGTGCCAGCTCCCACTCCTACGAGCAGTACTTC. Encoded protein: CASSHSYEQYF.

Regarding this clone: Other nucleotide sequences in the sample specify the same CDR3. J is TRBJ2-4 and V is TRBV19, with TRBD2 matching 9 bases. The CDR3 contains 18 residues. Germline V gene sequence: CDR1 LNHDA, CDR2 SQIVND (reference sequence). Trimming cost V 0 bases and J 0 bases; bases outside gene matches: 6. In nucleotides, the CDR3 is TGTGCCAGTAGTATAGATGGTAGCGGGAGAGTAGCCAAAAACATTCAGTACTTC. This codes for CASSIDGSGRVAKNIQYF.

This clone was counted between two and nine times. The V gene is TRBV6-6, the J gene TRBJ2-1; maybe TRBD1 (6 bases). Germline lookup yields CDR1 MNHNY and CDR2 SVGAGI (reference sequence). The CDR3 totals 14 residues. V lost 6 bases and J lost 4, with 13 bases in between. CDR3 nucleotide sequence: TGTGCCAGCAGAGACGGGACATCTTACAATGAGCAGTTCTTC. Translation gives CASRDGTSYNEQFF.

The chain combines TRBV29-1 with TRBJ1-2; no clear D gene. V shed 0 bases and J shed 2 bases, with 7 bases lying between them. The germline gives CDR1 SQVTM, CDR2 ANQGSEA. This CDR3 region has 13 residues. The CDR3 coding sequence is TGCAGCGTTGAAGAGAACTTAAACTATGGCTACACCTTC. Translated: CSVEENLNYGYTF.

V usage is TRBV28 and J usage is TRBJ2-3; D perhaps matches TRBD1 (6 bases). Looked up from germline, CDR1 is MDHEN and CDR2 is SYDVKM. The ends were cut back, 3 bases at V and 8 bases at J, with 21 bases in the middle. CDR3 size: 16 residues. CDR3 sequence reads: CASSFGYTTTGATQYF. As DNA, the CDR3 is TGTGCCAGCAGTTTTGGGTACACAACGACAGGAGCTACGCAGTATTTT.

This chain joins TRBV4-1 and TRBJ2-7; 13 nucleotides agree with TRBD2. V trimming: 2 bases; J trimming: 3 bases; junction bases outside the gene matches: 7. Germline values: CDR1 MGHRA, CDR2 YSYEKL. The CDR3 loop spans 17 amino acids. The CDR3 here is CASSQQVGLAGFYEQYF. The CDR3 DNA reads as TGCGCCAGCAGCCAACAAGTGGGACTAGCGGGATTCTACGAGCAGTACTTC.

The chain combines TRBV29-1 with TRBJ1-1, with 7 positions matching TRBD1. CDR1 and CDR2 (germline): SQVTM, ANQGSEA. V trimming: 4 bases; J trimming: 6 bases; junction bases outside the gene matches: 8. The CDR3 length is 13 residues. The DNA for the CDR3 is TGCAGCGTTGCGGGGGCAGGGGGTCCTGAAGCTTTCTTT. Its protein is CSVAGAGGPEAFF.

V gene TRBV19 combines with J gene TRBJ2-7; D not certain. V was shortened by 5 bases and J by 4 bases, with 6 bases between the two germline ends. Germline CDR1 LNHDA, CDR2 SQIVND (reference sequence). The CDR3 extends over 11 amino acids. DNA of the CDR3: TGTGCCAGTAGTTCGTCTTACGAGCAGTACTTC. Its protein product is CASSSSYEQYF.